This T cell receptor beta chain is from a study of blood T cells in healthy people across ages. Whole-study results and caveats: Calculation of diversity from one million T cells yielded estimates considered to be underestimates. Among T cells, TCR beta diversity per million cells dropped roughly linearly as age rose.

CDR3 length equals 14 residues. Germline V lookup: CDR1 DFQATT, CDR2 SNEGSKA (reference sequence). The V and J ends lost 6 bases and 5 bases, in that order; junction bases with no gene match: 11. As regards this clonotype: Its antigen is as yet unknown.

Primed by a sample-barcoded 5' primer and a J-beta primer mix, a second PCR proceeded for 7 to 11 cycles. TCRdb itself ran the 5' RACE reads through MiXCR, one entry per CDR3 protein. Of about 1,000,000 distinct CDR3 sequences listed, 45% were seen once; the top ten hold about 19%. The source of this sequence is a woman aged 55-70 years in good health. V usage is TRBV20-1 and J usage is TRBJ2-7; 9 bases are a match to TRBD2. What was sequenced was blood. The CDR3 nucleotides are TGCAGTGCCAGTGTTGGGACTAGCATCCACGAGCAGTACTTC. Its protein product is CSASVGTSIHEQYF.